This T cell receptor (beta chain) was captured by sequencing in a study of T cell repertoires in cytomegalovirus infection. Study background: Carrying CMV and the relevant HLA type showed in public TCR beta signatures.

Study outcomes and limitations: Ex vivo, HLA-C-restricted CMV-specific TCR beta clonotypes prevailed over the rest of the response. Cumulated frequencies of public TCR beta families served to identify carriers of CMV plus the relevant HLA.

In TCRdb, the reads were re-called with MiXCR into one record per CDR3 protein. The repertoire holds nearly 450,000 distinct CDR3 sequences, approximately 31% seen once, with roughly 15% in the top ten. This clonotype has at least ten counts. Its antigen is unknown. Germline V gene lookup returns CDR1 SGHTA and CDR2 FQGNSA. The CDR3 extends over 17 amino acids. The V and J ends lost 2 bases and 2 bases respectively, with 17 bases between them. The chain carries TRBV7-2 and TRBJ2-3; weak D call: TRBD2 (7 bases). This TCR was sampled from a human donor in good health (CMV status not recorded). Some clones in this sample may be carry-over from other donors' samples. Sample: PBMCs. This chain's CDR3 is CASSLYPRGAFTDTQYF. CDR3 DNA sequence: TGTGCCAGCAGCTTATACCCCCGGGGGGCCTTCACAGATACGCAGTATTTT. Full variable domain (remainder filled in from reference TRBV7-2 and TRBJ2-3): GAGVSQSPSNKVTEKGKDVELRCDPISGHTALYWYRQSLGQGLEFLIYFQGNSAPDKSGLPSDRFSAERTGGSVSTLTIQRTQQEDSAVYLCASSLYPRGAFTDTQYFGPGTRLTVL.